The 10 T cell receptor beta chains below all came from one sample that was sequenced in a study of T cell changes during pregnancy in multiple sclerosis. Data came from immunoSEQ multiplex PCR; TCRdb stores just in-frame clones and leaves some out. The sample has about 34,000 clones, around nine tenths seen once. The source was CD8+ T cells from peripheral blood mononuclear cells, collected in the third trimester of pregnancy. These receptors were collected from a female donor with multiple sclerosis, enrolled in a pregnancy study.

The table lists this clone with a count of one. V gene TRBV27 combines with J gene TRBJ2-1, with 8 bases matching TRBD2. Germline loops: CDR1 MNHEY, CDR2 SMNVEV (reference sequence). The CDR3 totals 12 residues. V shed 4 bases, J shed 13 bases, and the junction held 6 bases outside the gene matches. The DNA for the CDR3 is TGTGCCAGCAGTTCGGGGGGGCCTATCCAGTTCTTC. Translation gives CASSSGGPIQFF.

CDR3 sequence reads: CASRGTGDEQFF. Here the CDR3 DNA reads TGTGCCAGCAGGGGAACAGGGGATGAGCAGTTCTTC. V and J are TRBV6-1 and TRBJ2-1; TRBD1 matches at 7 bases. The CDR3 is 12 residues long. In germline, CDR1 is MNHNS, CDR2 SASEGT. The junction had 4 bases not matched to a gene; V was cut back by 6 bases and J by 8 bases.

The rearrangement links TRBV27 to TRBJ2-2, with 7 positions matching TRBD2. The V and J ends lost 4 bases and 3 bases, in that order; junction bases with no gene match: 2. This CDR3 comprises 14 residues. CDR1 is MNHEY, CDR2 SMNVEV, per germline (reference sequence). The CDR3 here is CASSWGGDTGELFF. CDR3 nucleotides: TGTGCCAGCAGTTGGGGGGGTGACACCGGGGAGCTGTTTTTT.

The chain uses TRBV7-9 and TRBJ2-4; TRBD2 is a possible D gene (6 bases). V was shortened by 5 bases and J by 8 bases, with 19 bases between the two germline ends. CDR1 SEHNR and CDR2 FQNEAQ come from the germline V gene (reference sequence). The CDR3 contains 15 residues. The DNA of the CDR3 is TGTGCCAGCAGCCACCCCCTAGCGAGCGCAGACATTCAGTACTTC. Protein product: CASSHPLASADIQYF.

As regards this clone: Other nucleotide sequences from this sample produce the same CDR3. The chain combines TRBV9 with TRBJ2-3, with 15 positions matching TRBD2. The CDR3 is made up of 17 amino acids. Unmatched junction bases numbered 5, after V lost 0 bases and J lost 6 bases. Germline CDR1 reads SGDLS; CDR2 reads YYNGEE. This CDR3 is CASSVAGLAGGRDTQYF. The CDR3 nucleotides read TGTGCCAGCAGCGTAGCCGGACTAGCGGGGGGGCGTGATACGCAGTATTTT.

This chain links TRBV6-5 with TRBJ1-2, with D possibly TRBD1 on 6 matching bases. The CDR3 covers 12 residues. V lost 7 bases, J lost 6 bases, and 12 bases lay in between. Germline V gives CDR1 MNHEY, CDR2 SVGAGI. CDR3 in DNA: TGTGCCAGCACTAAACAGGGAAATGGCTACACCTTC. Its protein product is CASTKQGNGYTF.

This sequence joins TRBV7-9 and TRBJ2-1; the match to TRBD1 covers 7 bases. The length of the CDR3 is 15 residues. The V gene's germline CDR1 is SEHNR and CDR2 FQNEAQ (reference sequence). Trimming cost V 5 bases and J 0 bases; bases outside gene matches: 4. The CDR3 region is CASSTRDSSYNEQFF. CDR3 nucleotide sequence: TGTGCCAGCAGCACCCGGGACAGCTCCTACAATGAGCAGTTCTTC. Looking up the rest from reference TRBV7-9 and TRBJ2-1 gives the full variable domain: DTGVSQNPRHKITKRGQNVTFRCDPISEHNRLYWYRQTLGQGPEFLTYFQNEAQLEKSRLLSDRFSAERPKGSFSTLEIQRTEQGDSAMYLCASSTRDSSYNEQFFGPGTRLTVL.

The chain joins TRBV2 to TRBJ2-7; TRBD1 matches 7 bases. Germline V CDR1 and CDR2: SNHLY, FYNNEI. J lost 4 bases, V lost 7 bases, and 7 bases had no gene match. This CDR3 is 13 amino acids long. CDR3 in amino acids: CASIVGQSYEQYF. Here the CDR3 DNA reads TGTGCCAGCATTGTGGGACAGTCATACGAGCAGTACTTC.

The V and J genes are TRBV7-3 and TRBJ1-2, with D possibly matching TRBD1 (6 bases). The CDR3 extends over 17 amino acids. With 0 bases removed from V and 8 bases from J, the gap between germline ends came to 22 bases. The V gene's germline CDR1 is SGHTA and CDR2 FQGTGA. CDR3 in DNA: TGTGCCAGCAGCTTAACGTCCGACAGGCCCTGGACCAGGGGCTACACCTTC. Translated: CASSLTSDRPWTRGYTF. The entire variable domain, with the rest obtained from reference TRBV7-3 and TRBJ1-2, is as follows: GAGVSQTPSNKVTEKGKYVELRCDPISGHTALYWYRQSLGQGPEFLIYFQGTGAADDSGLPNDRFFAVRPEGSVSTLKIQRTERGDSAVYLCASSLTSDRPWTRGYTFGSGTRLTVV.

The chain recombines TRBV6-4 with TRBJ2-7, with 7 bases matching TRBD2. The CDR3 length is 12 residues. After removal of 2 bases from V and 7 bases from J, the junction contained 2 bases not matched to a gene. The germline V gene encodes CDR1 MRHNA and CDR2 SNTAGT. The CDR3 coding sequence is TGTGCCAGCAGTGACCCCGGGGGGGAGCAGTACTTC. Encoded protein: CASSDPGGEQYF.